This TCR beta chain was obtained from a study of radiotherapy plus CTLA-4 blockade in lung cancer. Method: immunoSEQ multiplex PCR; TCRdb's copy keeps in-frame clones and lacks some. The sample holds over 70,000 clones; around 86% are singletons and the top ten take approximately 2%. Trimming removed 0 bases at V and 0 bases at J, with 8 bases between. Germline loops: CDR1 LGHNA, CDR2 YSLEER. This CDR3 has 15 amino acids. This clone was counted between two and nine times. The chain couples TRBV4-3 to TRBJ1-1; tentative D call: TRBD1 (5 bases). This sequence was found in a human donor with non-small cell lung cancer who had a partial response to radiotherapy plus ipilimumab. This material consisted of peripheral blood, taken from a patient treated with radiotherapy plus ipilimumab. The CDR3 loop reads CASSQEGLLNTEAFF. The CDR3, as DNA: TGCGCCAGCAGCCAAGAGGGACTCCTGAACACTGAAGCTTTCTTT.